The 19 T cell receptor beta chains given below trace back to one sample, sequenced in a study of shared T cell receptors in the human thymus. The assay was immunoSEQ multiplex PCR, and TCRdb's table has in-frame clones only and misses some. The sample lists roughly 660,000 clones, roughly 90% seen once, with about 0.01% in the top ten. This same sample was also part of a study on human thymus T cells.

The specimen was thymocytes. These receptors all stem from a boy less than two years old with a congenital heart defect.

The table lists this clone with a count of one. The chain joins TRBV30 to TRBJ2-2, with unresolved D. Germline CDR1 and CDR2: GTSNPN and SVGIG (reference sequence). Trimming cost V 8 bases and J 7 bases, with 8 bases left between them. The CDR3 totals 10 residues. CDR3 DNA sequence: TGTGCCCCCGGTTGCGGGGAGCTGTTTTTT. It translates to CAPGCGELFF.

V usage is TRBV19 and J usage is TRBJ1-1; 8 bases map to TRBD1. This CDR3 has 14 amino acids. The V gene's germline CDR1 is LNHDA and CDR2 SQIVND (reference sequence). J was trimmed by 6 bases and V by 2 bases; bases with no gene match: 5. The CDR3 DNA follows: TGTGCCAGTAGTATAATTGGACAGGGAGCTGAAGCTTTCTTT. It yields the protein CASSIIGQGAEAFF.

The V gene is TRBV5-4, the J gene TRBJ1-2; no firm D call. Trimming left V 7 bases short and J 6 bases short, with 19 bases between. CDR3 length: 14 residues. CDR1 and CDR2 (germline): SGHNT, YYREEE (reference sequence). Here the CDR3 reads CASRHSWTIDGYTF. CDR3 nucleotides: TGTGCCAGCCGACACTCGTGGACTATCGATGGCTACACCTTC.

V is TRBV28 and J is TRBJ2-7; D unresolved. CDR1 and CDR2 from the germline V gene are MDHEN and SYDVKM. This CDR3 is 14 amino acids long. The V and J ends lost 3 bases and 6 bases respectively, with 15 bases between them. This CDR3 is CASSFQANHLEQYF. CDR3 DNA sequence: TGTGCCAGCAGTTTTCAGGCCAACCACCTCGAGCAGTACTTC.

The V gene is TRBV9, the J gene TRBJ2-5; the D gene is possibly TRBD1 (7 bases). This CDR3 is built from 16 residues. Trimming cost V 6 bases and J 1 base, with 19 bases left between them. In germline, CDR1 is SGDLS, CDR2 YYNGEE. CDR3 sequence (DNA): TGTGCCAGCACCCAGGGGGTAGCGGAAAGCCAAGAGACCCAGTACTTC. This sequence encodes CASTQGVAESQETQYF.

The gene calls are TRBV9 and TRBJ2-5; 9 positions agree with TRBD1. The J call may be faulty, since TRBJ2-7 better matches the DNA end. Germline V CDR1 and CDR2: SGDLS, YYNGEE. The CDR3 covers 15 residues. The CDR3 region is CASSQGQGVSYEQYF. The CDR3 DNA sequence: TGTGCCAGCAGCCAGGGACAGGGTGTCTCCTACGAGCAGTACTTC.

The chain employs TRBV30 and TRBJ1-2, with D unresolved. Trimming removed 3 bases from V and 5 bases from J, with 4 bases in between. Germline lookup yields CDR1 GTSNPN and CDR2 SVGIG (reference sequence). The CDR3 extends over 10 amino acids. CDR3 in DNA: TGTGCCTGGAGGGAGTATGGCTACACCTTC. Amino acid sequence: CAWREYGYTF.

This chain joins TRBV5-1 and TRBJ1-1; the D is unclear. Germline CDR1 SGHRS, CDR2 YFSETQ. The CDR3 length is 12 residues. V lost 7 bases and J 1 base, leaving 8 bases between the germline ends. The CDR3 loop reads CASPTGNTEAFF. In DNA form, the CDR3 reads TGCGCCAGCCCTACTGGGAACACTGAAGCTTTCTTT.

The chain uses TRBV30 and TRBJ2-3, with 8 bases that match TRBD2. The J segment lost 5 bases and the V segment lost 0 bases, leaving 7 bases of the junction unmatched. Germline lookup yields CDR1 GTSNPN and CDR2 SVGIG (reference sequence). This CDR3 has 15 residues. CDR3 bases: TGTGCCTGGAGTGTATTAGCGGGGCGGGGAGATACGCAGTATTTT. Amino acids: CAWSVLAGRGDTQYF.

The V and J genes are TRBV28 and TRBJ2-7; D gene unclear. CDR3 length equals 11 residues. CDR1 and CDR2 (germline): MDHEN, SYDVKM. V dropped 7 bases and J dropped 9 bases, with 13 bases sitting between them. In nucleotides, the CDR3 is TGTGCCAGCACCCAGTCAGGATTGCAGTACTTC. This sequence encodes CASTQSGLQYF.

The chain carries TRBV7-9 and TRBJ1-2; D is unclear. The CDR3 consists of 14 residues. The V end lost 2 bases, the J end lost 1 base, and 8 bases lay between the germline ends. Germline CDR1 is SEHNR and CDR2 is FQNEAQ (reference sequence). CDR3 DNA: TGTGCCAGCAGCTTAACACACAATAACTATGGCTACACCTTC. It yields the protein CASSLTHNNYGYTF. Complete variable domain (other parts from reference TRBV7-9 and TRBJ1-2): DTGVSQNPRHKITKRGQNVTFRCDPISEHNRLYWYRQTLGQGPEFLTYFQNEAQLEKSRLLSDRFSAERPKGSFSTLEIQRTEQGDSAMYLCASSLTHNNYGYTFGSGTRLTVV.

This chain connects TRBV29-1 to TRBJ2-1, with 16 bases aligning to TRBD2. The junction had 7 bases not matched to a gene; V was cut back by 3 bases and J by 2 bases. The germline V gene encodes CDR1 SQVTM and CDR2 ANQGSEA. The CDR3 length is 18 residues. The CDR3 DNA reads TGCAGCGTTGATAACCCGGGGACTAGCGGGAGGGCCTACAATGAGCAGTTCTTC. It is translated as CSVDNPGTSGRAYNEQFF.

This clone was seen only a few times. This chain links TRBV4-1 with TRBJ2-2; D is perhaps TRBD1 (5 bases). Trimming took off 0 bases at V and 0 bases at J, with 23 bases between the two ends. The CDR3 covers 21 residues. The V gene's germline CDR1 is MGHRA and CDR2 YSYEKL. The CDR3 bases are TGCGCCAGCAGCCAAGAGGTCTTTTACAGGCTCCCACCGACGAACACCGGGGAGCTGTTTTTT. Its translation is CASSQEVFYRLPPTNTGELFF.

The chain combines TRBV29-1 with TRBJ2-5, with TRBD2 matching over 14 bases. J gave up 5 bases and V 7 bases, and 6 bases lay outside the gene matches. The V gene's germline CDR1 is SQVTM and CDR2 ANQGSEA. The CDR3 extends over 14 amino acids. CDR3 in amino acids: CSARLAGGSETQYF. DNA of the CDR3: TGCAGCGCTAGACTAGCGGGAGGGTCGGAGACCCAGTACTTC.

This chain links TRBV4-3 with TRBJ2-5; D perhaps matches TRBD1 (5 bases). The CDR3 sequence is 15 residues long. V shed 0 bases and J shed 4 bases, with 12 bases lying between them. The germline V gene has CDR1 LGHNA and CDR2 YSLEER. The CDR3 DNA sequence: TGCGCCAGCAGCCAAGATCGAAAGGGGTCAGAGACCCAGTACTTC. Translation: CASSQDRKGSETQYF.

This rearrangement joins TRBV7-6 to TRBJ2-7; a weak D match, TRBD1 (6 bases). The CDR3 sequence is 14 residues long. Germline values: CDR1 SGHVS, CDR2 FNYEAQ. Trimming removed 5 bases at V and 2 bases at J, with 13 bases between. The CDR3 DNA reads TGTGCCAGCAGCACCGGACAGTGCACCTACGAGCAGTACTTC. Encoded protein: CASSTGQCTYEQYF.

This clone was picked up one time. The chain uses TRBV27 and TRBJ1-4; D call uncertain. The CDR3 covers 14 residues. CDR1 is MNHEY, CDR2 SMNVEV, per germline (reference sequence). The ends were cut back, 4 bases at V and 0 bases at J, with 6 bases in the middle. For the CDR3, the DNA is TGTGCCAGCAGTTACCAGGCAACTAATGAAAAACTGTTTTTT. Translating gives CASSYQATNEKLFF. The variable domain in full, completed from reference TRBV27 and TRBJ1-4, reads EAQVTQNPRYLITVTGKKLTVTCSQNMNHEYMSWYRQDPGLGLRQIYYSMNVEVTDKGDVPEGYKVSRKEKRNFPLILESPSPNQTSLYFCASSYQATNEKLFFGSGTQLSVL.

This chain uses TRBV7-9 with TRBJ2-3, with 7 bases matching TRBD1. This CDR3 is built from 16 residues. Germline V gives CDR1 SEHNR, CDR2 FQNEAQ (reference sequence). J gave up 6 bases and V 5 bases, and 14 bases lay outside the gene matches. DNA of the CDR3: TGTGCCAGCAGCCCCTCGTGGACAGGCGTTCGGGATACGCAGTATTTT. Translation gives CASSPSWTGVRDTQYF.

The chain recombines TRBV4-1 with TRBJ2-7, with 7 bases that match TRBD1. The J segment lost 2 bases and the V segment lost 0 bases, leaving 7 bases of the junction unmatched. Germline V lookup: CDR1 MGHRA, CDR2 YSYEKL. The CDR3 length is 16 residues. The CDR3 loop reads CASSQDSGTVTYEQYF. In DNA, the CDR3 is TGCGCCAGCAGCCAAGATAGTGGGACAGTAACCTACGAGCAGTACTTC.